This TCR beta chain is from a study of identical twins (dated by TCRdb to the mid-2010s). With respect to the entire study: TCR alpha and beta repertoires from monozygotic twins, unrelated adults of various ages and cord blood were deep-sequenced to test whether fetal clonotypes persist. To rule out contamination, the twin experiments were replicated at different times with different library preparation protocols.

The library was built by means of 5' RACE. The instrument given in TCRdb is Illumina HiSeq 2000. A universal primer binding site was introduced by template switching, and a unique molecular identifier was present in the final cDNA, enabling accurate counting of TCR cDNA molecules. Specific primers in the conserved constant-segment region were used to synthesize first-strand cDNA for the TCR alpha and beta chains. To control for contamination, every cDNA library carried two barcodes: a SMART-Mk sample barcode plus Illumina barcodes. Two successive PCR steps introduced TruSeq adapter sequences along with Illumina sample barcodes. The Illumina HiSeq platform was used with custom primers to sequence TCR alpha and beta cDNA libraries. Turning to the authors' computational methods: MiGEC processed the raw reads to extract unique molecular identifiers, while MiXCR was used to determine the CDR3 positions. For each individual, recombination models were inferred using an EM algorithm with the repgenHMM and IGoR tools. The tcR package in R was used for shared clonotype analysis, with sharing normalized by the product of cloneset sizes. Out-of-frame nonproductive sequences were analyzed to study raw recombination free of thymic and clonal selection effects. TCRdb redid the processing of the public reads, applying fastp at Q25 and MiXCR, and retained in-frame beta chains. Rows merge per CDR3 protein into single entries with the most common DNA and genes. The authors' filters were not applied to this entry. For this sample the table gives about 1.7 million distinct CDR3 sequences, of which under 35% were detected only once. The top ten constitute more than 0.25% of the sample.

On the study overall, not on this receptor specifically: In monozygotic twins, out-of-frame TCR alpha sharing was systematically underestimated by recombination models, although the models agreed with sharing between unrelated individuals. Zero-insertion analyses could be partly confounded by invariant T cells such as MAIT and iNKT, although diverse VJ usage argued against such confounding for most clonotypes. Fewer insertions were carried by abundant cord blood beta clonotypes; a weaker similar trend was observed in young adult naive repertoires, while no such trend was observed in memory repertoires. A weaker excess of twin sharing was found in beta out-of-frame sequences because the signal-to-noise ratio was lowered by fewer shared sequences. Because the same donors could not be followed over many years, the conclusions depended on cross-sectional statistical analysis. Compared with coincidental sharing between unrelated individuals, an excess of low generation-probability sequences was observed among out-of-frame TCR alpha sequences shared between twins.

Every donor in the study was a healthy Caucasian. As concerns this clonotype: This clone's antigen is unknown. No base qualities exist here, and no much larger clone lies one base off it.

From a lookup of the germline V gene (reference sequence), CDR1 and CDR2 are PRHDT and FYEKMQ. Its CDR3 holds 19 amino acids, cysteine through phenylalanine. Of the read, only the CDR3 DNA is kept; its 57 bases are in frame from base 1. Trimming takes 8 bases off V and 0 bases off J; junction bases not matched to a gene: 20. This chain joins TRBV13 to TRBJ2-3; 7 middle bases align to TRBD2. The clonotype was recovered from a newborn girl in good health. Material: cord blood. This receptor has the CDR3 CASPPFDLSGFYSTDTQYF. The nucleotide sequence reads as follows: TGTGCCAGCCCCCCCTTCGACCTTAGCGGGTTTTACAGCACAGATACGCAGTATTTT.